This T cell receptor beta chain came from a study of PD-L1 blockade in urothelial cancer. Study overall: Atezolizumab, begun by patients in the mid-2010s, was given at 1,200 mg intravenously every 3 weeks. Peripheral blood specimens exhibited a median yield of around 140,000 T cells. General study points: Expansion of tumor-associated blood clones at 3 weeks was greater in durable-benefit patients. Better survival was predicted when blood TCR clonality before treatment fell below the median.

Libraries were prepared by immunoSEQ multiplex PCR; TCRdb keeps only in-frame clonotypes and omits some of them. The table lists under 30,000 clones, around 85% of them singletons. This clone was detected once. As yet, its antigen is unknown. Deletions cut 6 bases from V and 5 bases from J, with 9 bases between. There are 12 residues in the CDR3. In germline, CDR1 is SGHRS, CDR2 YFSETQ. V is TRBV5-1 and J is TRBJ2-1; D uncertain. This clonotype originated in a man in his fifties with urothelial cancer. The specimen comprised PBMCs, sampled around atezolizumab (anti-PD-L1) treatment. The CDR3 loop reads CASMVSNNEQFF. CDR3 nucleotides: TGCGCCAGCATGGTTAGCAACAATGAGCAGTTCTTC.